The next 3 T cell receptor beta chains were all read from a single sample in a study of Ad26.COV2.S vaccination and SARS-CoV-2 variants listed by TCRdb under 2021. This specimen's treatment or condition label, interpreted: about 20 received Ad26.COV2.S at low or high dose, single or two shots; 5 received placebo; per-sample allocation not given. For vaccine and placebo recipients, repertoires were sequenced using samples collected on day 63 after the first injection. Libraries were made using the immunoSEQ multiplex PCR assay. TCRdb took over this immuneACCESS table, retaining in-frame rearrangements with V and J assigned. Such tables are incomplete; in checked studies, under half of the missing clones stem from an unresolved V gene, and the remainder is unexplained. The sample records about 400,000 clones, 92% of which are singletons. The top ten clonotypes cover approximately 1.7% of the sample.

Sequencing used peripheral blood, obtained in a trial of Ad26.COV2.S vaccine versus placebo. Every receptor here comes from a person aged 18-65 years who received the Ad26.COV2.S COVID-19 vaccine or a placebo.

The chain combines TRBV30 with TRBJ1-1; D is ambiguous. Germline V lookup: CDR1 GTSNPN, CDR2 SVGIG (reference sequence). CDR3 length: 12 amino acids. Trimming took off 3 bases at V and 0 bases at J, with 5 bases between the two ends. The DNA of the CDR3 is TGTGCCTGGAGCCATATGAACACTGAAGCTTTCTTT. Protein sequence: CAWSHMNTEAFF.

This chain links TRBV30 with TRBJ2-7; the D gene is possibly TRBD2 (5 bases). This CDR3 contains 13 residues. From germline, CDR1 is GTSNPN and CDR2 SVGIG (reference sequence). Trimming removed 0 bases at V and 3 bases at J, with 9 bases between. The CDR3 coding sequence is TGTGCCTGGAGTGTGGGAGTTGTCTACGAGCAGTACTTC. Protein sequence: CAWSVGVVYEQYF.

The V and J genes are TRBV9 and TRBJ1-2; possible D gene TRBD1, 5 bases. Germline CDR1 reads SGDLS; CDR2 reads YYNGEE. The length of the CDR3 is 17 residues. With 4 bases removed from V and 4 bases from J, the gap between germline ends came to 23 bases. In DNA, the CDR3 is TGTGCCAGCAGCACCAATCCGGGACTGATCTCGACCTATGGCTACACCTTC. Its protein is CASSTNPGLISTYGYTF.